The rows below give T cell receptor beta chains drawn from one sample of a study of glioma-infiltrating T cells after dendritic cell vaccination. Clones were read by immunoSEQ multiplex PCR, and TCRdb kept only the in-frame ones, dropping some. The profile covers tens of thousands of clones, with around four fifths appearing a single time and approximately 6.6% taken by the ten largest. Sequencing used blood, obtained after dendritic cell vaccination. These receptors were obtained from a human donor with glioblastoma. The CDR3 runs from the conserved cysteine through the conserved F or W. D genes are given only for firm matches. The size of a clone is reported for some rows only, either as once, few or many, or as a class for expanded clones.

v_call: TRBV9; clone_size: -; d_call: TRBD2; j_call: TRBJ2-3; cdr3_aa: CASSVEGGGGPLDTQYF; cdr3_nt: TGTGCCAGCAGCGTAGAGGGGGGCGGGGGGCCGTTAGATACGCAGTATTTT
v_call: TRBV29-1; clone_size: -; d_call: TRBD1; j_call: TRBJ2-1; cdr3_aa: CSVVPGGNEQFF; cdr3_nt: TGCAGCGTTGTTCCAGGGGGCAATGAGCAGTTCTTC
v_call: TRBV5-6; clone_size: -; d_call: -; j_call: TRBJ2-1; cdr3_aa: CASSLAVDEQFF; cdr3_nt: TGTGCCAGCAGCTTGGCCGTTGATGAGCAGTTCTTC
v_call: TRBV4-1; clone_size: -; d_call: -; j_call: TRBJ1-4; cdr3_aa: CASSQDGGGVTEKLFF; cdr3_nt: TGCGCCAGCAGCCAAGATGGGGGGGGCGTCACTGAAAAACTGTTTTTT
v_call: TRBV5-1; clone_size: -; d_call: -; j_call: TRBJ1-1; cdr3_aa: CASSLVMGAGNSEAFF; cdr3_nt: TGCGCCAGCAGCTTGGTTATGGGGGCTGGGAATTCTGAAGCTTTCTTT
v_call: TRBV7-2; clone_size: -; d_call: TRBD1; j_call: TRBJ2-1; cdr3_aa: CASSLAETGAYNEQFF; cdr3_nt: TGTGCCAGCAGCTTAGCGGAGACAGGGGCCTACAATGAGCAGTTCTTC
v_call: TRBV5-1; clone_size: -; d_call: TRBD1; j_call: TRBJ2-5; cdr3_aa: CASSPRDRGLRGETQYF; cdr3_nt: TGCGCCAGCAGCCCCCGGGACAGGGGGCTCAGAGGAGAGACCCAGTACTTC
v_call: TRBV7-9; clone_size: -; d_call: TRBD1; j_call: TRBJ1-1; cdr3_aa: CASRIGTGGDVSSEAFF; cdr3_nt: TGTGCCAGCAGGATAGGTACAGGGGGCGACGTTTCCTCTGAAGCTTTCTTT
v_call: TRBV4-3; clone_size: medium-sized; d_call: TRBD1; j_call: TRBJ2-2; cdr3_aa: CASSQGTGVGAGELFF; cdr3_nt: TGCGCCAGCAGCCAGGGGACAGGGGTGGGTGCCGGGGAGCTGTTTTTT
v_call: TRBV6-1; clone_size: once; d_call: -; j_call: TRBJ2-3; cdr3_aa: CASSEARSVTQYF; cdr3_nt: TGTGCCAGCAGTGAAGCCCGGTCCGTTACGCAGTATTTT
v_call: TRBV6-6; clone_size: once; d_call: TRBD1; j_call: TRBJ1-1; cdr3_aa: CASSPTLTGDTEAFF; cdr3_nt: TGTGCCAGCAGCCCTACCCTGACAGGGGACACTGAAGCTTTCTTT
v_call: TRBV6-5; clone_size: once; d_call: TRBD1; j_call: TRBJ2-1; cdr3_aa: CASRPGTGGNEQFF; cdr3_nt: TGTGCCAGCAGGCCCGGGACAGGGGGAAATGAGCAGTTCTTC
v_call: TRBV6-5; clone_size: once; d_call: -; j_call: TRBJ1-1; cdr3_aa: CASSSGVVGNTEAFF; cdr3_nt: TGTGCCAGCAGTTCGGGTGTGGTGGGGAACACTGAAGCTTTCTTT
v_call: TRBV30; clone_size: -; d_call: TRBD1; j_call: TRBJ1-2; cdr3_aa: CAWSLDRGLHYGYTF; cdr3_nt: TGTGCCTGGAGCCTTGACAGGGGGCTTCACTATGGCTACACCTTC
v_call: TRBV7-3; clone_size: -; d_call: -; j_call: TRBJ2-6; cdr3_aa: CASSLRDLGATEGANVLTF; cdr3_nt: TGTGCCAGCAGCCTCAGAGATCTGGGGGCTACGGAAGGGGCCAACGTCCTGACTTTC
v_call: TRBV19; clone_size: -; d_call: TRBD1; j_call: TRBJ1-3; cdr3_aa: CASSIALAGTVGNTIYF; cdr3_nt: TGTGCCAGTAGTATAGCTCTGGCCGGGACAGTTGGAAACACCATATATTTT
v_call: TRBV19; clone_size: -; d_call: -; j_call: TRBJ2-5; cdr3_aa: CASSSRGDWVGETQYF; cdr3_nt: TGTGCCAGTAGTTCCCGAGGGGACTGGGTTGGAGAGACCCAGTACTTC
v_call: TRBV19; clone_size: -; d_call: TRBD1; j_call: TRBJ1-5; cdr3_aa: CASSSDREPNQPQHF; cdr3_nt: TGTGCCAGTAGTAGCGACAGGGAACCCAATCAGCCCCAGCATTTT
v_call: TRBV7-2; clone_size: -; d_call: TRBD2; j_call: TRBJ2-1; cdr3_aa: CASSGTSGGAAYNEQFF; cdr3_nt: TGTGCCAGCAGCGGGACTAGCGGGGGGGCCGCCTACAATGAGCAGTTCTTC
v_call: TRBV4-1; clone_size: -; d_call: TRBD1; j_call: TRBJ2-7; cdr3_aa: CASSQSRTGDRNEQYF; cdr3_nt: TGCGCCAGCAGCCAATCTCGGACAGGGGATCGTAACGAGCAGTACTTC
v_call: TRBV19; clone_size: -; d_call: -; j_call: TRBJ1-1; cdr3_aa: CASSIALGGEAFF; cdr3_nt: TGTGCCAGTAGTATAGCCCTAGGCGGTGAAGCTTTCTTT
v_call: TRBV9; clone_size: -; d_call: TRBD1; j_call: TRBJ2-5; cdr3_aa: CASSVEGGWEETQYF; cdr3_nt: TGTGCCAGCAGCGTCGAAGGGGGCTGGGAAGAGACCCAGTACTTC
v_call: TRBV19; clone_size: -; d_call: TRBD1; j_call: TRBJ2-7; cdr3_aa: CASSRTGLYEQYF; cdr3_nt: TGTGCCAGTAGTAGGACAGGGCTGTACGAGCAGTACTTC
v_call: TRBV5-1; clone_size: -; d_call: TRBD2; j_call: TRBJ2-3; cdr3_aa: CASSFSPGGTDTQYF; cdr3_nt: TGCGCCAGCAGCTTCTCTCCGGGGGGGACAGATACGCAGTATTTT
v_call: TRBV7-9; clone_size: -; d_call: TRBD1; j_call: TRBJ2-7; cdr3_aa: CASSLAGTGLNYEQYF; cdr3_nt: TGTGCCAGCAGCTTGGCCGGGACAGGGCTAAACTACGAGCAGTACTTC
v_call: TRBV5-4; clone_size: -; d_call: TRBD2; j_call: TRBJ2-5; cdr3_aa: CASSLTSGGRETQYF; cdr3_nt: TGTGCCAGCAGCTTGACTAGCGGGGGGCGAGAGACCCAGTACTTC
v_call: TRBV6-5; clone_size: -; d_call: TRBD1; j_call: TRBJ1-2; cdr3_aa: CASSYSRTGGSYGYTF; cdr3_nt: TGTGCCAGCAGTTACTCCAGAACAGGGGGAAGCTATGGCTACACCTTC
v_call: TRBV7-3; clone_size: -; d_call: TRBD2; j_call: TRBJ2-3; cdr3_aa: CASSFGTSGTDTQYF; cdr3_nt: TGTGCCAGCAGCTTCGGGACTAGCGGCACAGATACGCAGTATTTT
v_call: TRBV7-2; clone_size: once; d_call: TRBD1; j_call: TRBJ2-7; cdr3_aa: CASSLSTGTAYEQYF; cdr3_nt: TGTGCCAGCAGCTTATCGACAGGGACGGCCTACGAGCAGTACTTC
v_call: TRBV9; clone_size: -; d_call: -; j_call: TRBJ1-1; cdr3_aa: CASSPIYGQEAFF; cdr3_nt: TGTGCCAGCAGCCCCATCTACGGACAGGAAGCTTTCTTT
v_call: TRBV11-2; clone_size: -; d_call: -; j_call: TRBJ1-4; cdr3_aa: CASSVDWGGATNEKLFF; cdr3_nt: TGTGCCAGCAGCGTGGATTGGGGAGGTGCAACTAATGAAAAACTGTTTTTT
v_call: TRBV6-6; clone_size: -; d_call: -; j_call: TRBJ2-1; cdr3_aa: CASMMGSDNEQFF; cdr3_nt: TGTGCCAGCATGATGGGGAGTGACAATGAGCAGTTCTTC
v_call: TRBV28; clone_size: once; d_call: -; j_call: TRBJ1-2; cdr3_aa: CASSLSANYGYTF; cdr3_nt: TGTGCCAGCAGTTTGTCAGCTAACTATGGCTACACCTTC
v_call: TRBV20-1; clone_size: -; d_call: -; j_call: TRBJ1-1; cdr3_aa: CSASPNSAFF; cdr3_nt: TGCAGTGCTAGCCCGAACTCGGCTTTCTTT
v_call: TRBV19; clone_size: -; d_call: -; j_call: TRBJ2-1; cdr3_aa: CASSTSSWGVYNEQFF; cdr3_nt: TGTGCCAGTAGTACTTCATCGTGGGGCGTCTACAATGAGCAGTTCTTC
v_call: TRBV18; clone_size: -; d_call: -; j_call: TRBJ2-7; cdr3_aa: CASSGSQSSYEQYF; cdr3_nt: TGTGCCAGCTCGGGGAGTCAGAGCTCCTACGAGCAGTACTTC
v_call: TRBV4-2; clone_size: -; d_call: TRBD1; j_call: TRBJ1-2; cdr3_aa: CASSYLPGQGVGYTF; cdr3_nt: TGTGCCAGCAGCTATTTACCGGGACAGGGGGTTGGCTACACCTTC
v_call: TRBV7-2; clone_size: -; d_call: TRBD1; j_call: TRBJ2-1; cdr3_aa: CASSLGDRDYNEQFF; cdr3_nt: TGTGCCAGCAGCTTAGGGGACAGGGACTACAATGAGCAGTTCTTC
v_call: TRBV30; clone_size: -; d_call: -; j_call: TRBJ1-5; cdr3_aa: CAWSPQERQPQHF; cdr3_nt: TGTGCCTGGAGCCCACAGGAACGTCAGCCCCAGCATTTT
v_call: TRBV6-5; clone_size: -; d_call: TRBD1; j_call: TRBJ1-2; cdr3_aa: CASSTGTGAIYGYTF; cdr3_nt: TGTGCCAGCAGTACTGGGACAGGGGCAATCTATGGCTACACCTTC
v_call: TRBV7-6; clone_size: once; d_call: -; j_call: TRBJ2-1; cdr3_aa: CASSPIRGSYNEQFF; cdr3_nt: TGTGCCAGCAGCCCCATAAGGGGATCCTACAATGAGCAGTTCTTC
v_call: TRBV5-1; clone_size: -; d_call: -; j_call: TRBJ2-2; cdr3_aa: CASSLAGINTGELFF; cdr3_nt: TGCGCCAGCAGCTTGGCCGGGATTAACACCGGGGAGCTGTTTTTT
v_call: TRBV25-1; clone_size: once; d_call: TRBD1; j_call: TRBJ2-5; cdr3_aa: CASSDAAGGKTQYF; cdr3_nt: TGTGCCAGCAGTGATGCGGCAGGGGGAAAGACCCAGTACTTC
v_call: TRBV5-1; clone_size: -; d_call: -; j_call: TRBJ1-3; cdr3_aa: CASSLEGSSSGNTIYF; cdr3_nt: TGCGCCAGCAGCTTGGAAGGGAGTAGCTCTGGAAACACCATATATTTT
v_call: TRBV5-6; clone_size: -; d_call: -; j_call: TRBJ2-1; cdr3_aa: CASSWGGRGNEQFF; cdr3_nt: TGTGCCAGCAGCTGGGGGGGCCGCGGCAATGAGCAGTTCTTC
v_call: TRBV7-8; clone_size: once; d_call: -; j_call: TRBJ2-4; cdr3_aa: CASSPPPAGIQYF; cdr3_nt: TGTGCCAGCAGCCCCCCGCCCGCGGGGATTCAGTACTTC
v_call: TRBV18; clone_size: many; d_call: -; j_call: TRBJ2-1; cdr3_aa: CASRQRSDEQFF; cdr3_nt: TGTGCCAGCCGTCAACGGAGCGATGAGCAGTTCTTC
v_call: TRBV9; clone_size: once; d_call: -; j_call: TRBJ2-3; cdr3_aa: CASSPTDLPDTQYF; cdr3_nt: TGTGCCAGCAGCCCGACAGACCTCCCAGATACGCAGTATTTT
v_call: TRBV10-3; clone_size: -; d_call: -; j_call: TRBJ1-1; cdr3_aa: CAISLEVNTEAFF; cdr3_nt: TGTGCCATCAGTCTAGAAGTGAACACTGAAGCTTTCTTT
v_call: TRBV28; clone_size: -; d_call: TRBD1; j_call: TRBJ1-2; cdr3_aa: CASSLGTETNYGYTF; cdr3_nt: TGTGCCAGCAGTTTAGGGACAGAAACTAACTATGGCTACACCTTC
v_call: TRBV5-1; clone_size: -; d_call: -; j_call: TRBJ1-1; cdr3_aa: CASSLEGYGEAFF; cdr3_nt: TGCGCCAGCAGCTTGGAGGGGTATGGTGAAGCTTTCTTT
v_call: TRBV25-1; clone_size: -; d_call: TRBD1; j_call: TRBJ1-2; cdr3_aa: CASSESLGQGNYGYTF; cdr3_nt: TGTGCCAGCAGTGAATCATTGGGACAGGGGAACTATGGCTACACCTTC
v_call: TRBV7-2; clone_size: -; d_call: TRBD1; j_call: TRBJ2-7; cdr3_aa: CASSLSVGQVYEQYF; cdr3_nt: TGTGCCAGCAGCTTATCTGTGGGACAGGTCTACGAGCAGTACTTC